These 2 T cell receptor beta chains came from one sample sequenced in a study of identical twins. TCRdb processed the 5' RACE reads anew with MiXCR; each CDR3 protein has one entry. The data show approximately 690,000 distinct CDR3 sequences, 5.5% to 7.5% seen once. Sequencing was done on a sample of naive T cells sorted from blood. Receptor source: a man aged 18 to 30 in good health.

This clonotype occurred many times. This chain uses TRBV7-8 with TRBJ2-1; D may be TRBD1 or TRBD2 (6 bases each). Germline V gene sequence: CDR1 SGHVS, CDR2 FQNEAQ. The V and J ends lost 1 base and 7 bases respectively, with 20 bases between them. The CDR3 extends over 17 amino acids. CDR3 sequence reads: CASSLGPMRGARNEQFF. DNA for the CDR3: TGTGCCAGCAGCTTAGGGCCCATGAGGGGGGCAAGGAATGAGCAGTTCTTC.

This clonotype has a handful of counts. The rearrangement joins TRBV19 to TRBJ2-1; perhaps TRBD2 as D (5 bases). This CDR3 spans 15 amino acids. Germline lookup yields CDR1 LNHDA and CDR2 SQIVND (reference sequence). V lost 3 bases to trimming and J lost 6 bases, with 15 bases between them. DNA for the CDR3: TGTGCCAGTAGTATTCGGTCAGGCGGGTCCAATGAGCAGTTCTTC. Translating it yields CASSIRSGGSNEQFF.